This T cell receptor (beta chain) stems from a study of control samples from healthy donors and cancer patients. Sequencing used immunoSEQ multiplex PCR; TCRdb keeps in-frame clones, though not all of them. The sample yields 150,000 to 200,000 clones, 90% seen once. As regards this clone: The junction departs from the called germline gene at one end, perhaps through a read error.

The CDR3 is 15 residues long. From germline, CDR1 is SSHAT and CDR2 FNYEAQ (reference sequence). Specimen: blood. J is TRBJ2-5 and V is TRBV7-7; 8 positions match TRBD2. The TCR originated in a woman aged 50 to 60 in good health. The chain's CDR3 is CASSLGTSRQETQYF. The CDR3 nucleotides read TGTGCTAGCAGCTTAGGGACTAGTAGGCAAGAGACCCAGTACTTC.